Below, 27 T cell receptor beta chains from the same sample are listed, as sequenced in a study of OX40 agonist ivuxolimab in advanced cancers. The assay was immunoSEQ multiplex PCR, and TCRdb's table has in-frame clones only and misses some. Of roughly 38,000 clones listed, around 82% are singletons. This sample comprised CD4+ or CD8+ T cells sorted from blood, obtained in a trial of the OX40 agonist ivuxolimab. Receptors originate from an adult with an advanced solid tumor such as melanoma, head and neck, liver or kidney cancer.

The V and J genes are TRBV6-5 and TRBJ1-3; no firm D call. Germline V gene data show CDR1 as MNHEY and CDR2 as SVGAGI. The CDR3 contains 15 residues. Trimming pared 2 bases from V and 3 bases from J, leaving 11 bases between. CDR3 nucleotides: TGTGCCAGCAGTTACAGAGGCACACTTGGAAACACCATATATTTT. Its protein is CASSYRGTLGNTIYF.

The genes are TRBV6-1 and TRBJ2-7, with D possibly matching TRBD1 (6 bases). Germline CDR1 MNHNS, CDR2 SASEGT. V was shortened by 6 bases and J by 4 bases, with 13 bases between the two germline ends. This CDR3 region has 13 residues. CDR3 sequence reads: CASRVTGLYEQYF. CDR3 DNA sequence: TGTGCCAGCAGGGTAACAGGGCTATACGAGCAGTACTTC.

The sample holds a few counts of this clone. V usage is TRBV6-5 and J usage is TRBJ2-7; 10 positions agree with TRBD1. Germline V gives CDR1 MNHEY, CDR2 SVGAGI. This CDR3 region has 13 residues. The V segment lost 6 bases and the J segment 5 bases; nucleotides outside the gene matches: 4. The CDR3 loop reads CASRWTGGHEQYF. CDR3 in DNA: TGTGCCAGCAGATGGACAGGGGGTCACGAGCAGTACTTC.

In regard to this clone: Relative to the germline gene, one junction end is altered; a read error may explain this. This rearrangement joins TRBV28 to TRBJ2-7, with 8 bases aligning to TRBD1. Germline assignment: CDR1 MDHEN and CDR2 SYDVKM. CDR3 length: 15 residues. The DNA of the CDR3 is TGTACCAGCACCATTTACGGGACAGGAACCTACGAGCAGTACTTC. Translating gives CTSTIYGTGTYEQYF. The full variable domain, rest sourced from reference TRBV28 and TRBJ2-7, is DVKVTQSSRYLVKRTGEKVFLECVQDMDHENMFWYRQDPGLGLRLIYFSYDVKMKEKGDIPEGYSVSREKKERFSLILESASTNQTSMYLCTSTIYGTGTYEQYFGPGTRLTVT.

This clone was observed a single time. This chain connects TRBV29-1 to TRBJ2-5; a possible D gene is TRBD1 (6 bases). CDR1 is SQVTM and CDR2 is ANQGSEA in the germline V gene. V was shortened by 4 bases and J by 4 bases, with 10 bases between the two germline ends. This CDR3 has 12 residues. The CDR3 DNA follows: TGCAGCGTTGTAGGGGGATCAGAGACCCAGTACTTC. It specifies CSVVGGSETQYF. Full variable domain (outside the CDR3, taken from reference TRBV29-1 and TRBJ2-5): SAVISQKPSRDICQRGTSLTIQCQVDSQVTMMFWYRQQPGQSLTLIATANQGSEATYESGFVIDKFPISRPNLTFSTLTVSNMSPEDSSIYLCSVVGGSETQYFGPGTRLLVL.

The chain links TRBV28 to TRBJ2-7, with D unresolved. The CDR3 totals 12 residues. V was pared by 5 bases and J by 0 bases, with 5 bases between. CDR1 MDHEN and CDR2 SYDVKM come from the germline V gene. The CDR3 loop is CASSRFSYEQYF. The CDR3 bases are TGTGCCAGCAGTCGCTTCTCCTACGAGCAGTACTTC.

The rearrangement uses TRBV18 and TRBJ1-2; D is possibly TRBD1 (5 bases). V dropped 0 bases and J dropped 5 bases, with 10 bases sitting between them. The CDR3 loop spans 14 amino acids. Germline V gene lookup returns CDR1 KGHSH and CDR2 LQKENI. This CDR3 is CASSPPSAGYGYTF. CDR3 in DNA: TGTGCCAGCTCACCACCCTCGGCAGGGTATGGCTACACCTTC.

The gene calls are TRBV4-1 and TRBJ2-1; the match to TRBD2 covers 11 bases. CDR3 size: 16 residues. V gave up 1 base and J gave up 10 bases; unmatched junction bases: 9. Germline CDR1 and CDR2: MGHRA and YSYEKL. The chain's CDR3 is CASSQVAGGRRLEQFF. The CDR3 DNA reads as TGCGCCAGCAGCCAAGTAGCGGGAGGGAGGCGGTTGGAGCAGTTCTTC.

A few counts support this clone. The chain couples TRBV5-1 to TRBJ2-1; D is perhaps TRBD2 (6 bases). There are 17 residues in the CDR3. Trimming cost V 0 bases and J 1 base, with 14 bases left between them. The germline CDR1 and CDR2 sequences are SGHRS and YFSETQ. CDR3 DNA sequence: TGCGCCAGCAGCTTGGCCTTGGGGGGAATGTCCTACAATGAGCAGTTCTTC. As protein: CASSLALGGMSYNEQFF.

The genes are TRBV30 and TRBJ1-1; D is unresolved. This CDR3 comprises 13 residues. CDR1 is GTSNPN, CDR2 SVGIG, per germline (reference sequence). V lost 4 bases, J lost 0 bases, and 9 bases lay in between. CDR3 nucleotides: TGTGCCTGGACCCTTGGGATGAACACTGAAGCTTTCTTT. Amino acids: CAWTLGMNTEAFF.

V and J are TRBV5-1 and TRBJ2-1; D is ambiguous. V lost 0 bases and J lost 0, with 7 bases in between. This CDR3 comprises 15 residues. In germline, CDR1 is SGHRS, CDR2 YFSETQ. CDR3 coding DNA: TGCGCCAGCAGCTTGGTCGGTAGCTCCTACAATGAGCAGTTCTTC. This gives the protein CASSLVGSSYNEQFF.

The chain has TRBV19 and TRBJ2-5, with 7 bases that match TRBD2. From germline, CDR1 is LNHDA and CDR2 SQIVND (reference sequence). Trimming cost V 4 bases and J 2 bases; bases outside gene matches: 13. There are 17 residues in the CDR3. DNA of the CDR3: TGTGCCAGTAGTACTCCAGGGTGGCGGGGGTGGCAAGAGACCCAGTACTTC. It yields the protein CASSTPGWRGWQETQYF.

The J gene is TRBJ2-1, the V gene TRBV29-1, with D uncertain. The CDR3 is 14 residues long. Germline CDR1 SQVTM, CDR2 ANQGSEA. V was pared by 6 bases and J by 0 bases, with 12 bases between. CDR3 bases: TGCAGCGTGTACCGGGTGGGCTCCTACAATGAGCAGTTCTTC. This sequence encodes CSVYRVGSYNEQFF.

The chain recombines TRBV5-5 with TRBJ1-5; D is undetermined. The V and J ends lost 2 bases and 4 bases respectively, with 7 bases between them. Germline CDR1 SGHKS, CDR2 YYEKEE (reference sequence). The CDR3 runs to 13 residues. The CDR3 sequence: CASSLVGNQPQHF. In DNA, the CDR3 is TGTGCCAGCAGCTTAGTGGGAAATCAGCCCCAGCATTTT.

This rearrangement joins TRBV5-4 to TRBJ2-1; 13 nucleotides align to TRBD2. Trimming took 5 bases from V and 6 from J; bases not matched to a gene: 8. The CDR3 contains 16 residues. Germline V gives CDR1 SGHNT, CDR2 YYREEE (reference sequence). This CDR3 reads CASRKAGLAGINEQFF. The CDR3 DNA sequence: TGTGCCAGCAGAAAAGCGGGACTAGCGGGAATCAATGAGCAGTTCTTC.

J is TRBJ2-1 and V is TRBV27, with D tentatively TRBD1 (5 bases). The CDR3 runs to 13 residues. CDR1 is MNHEY, CDR2 SMNVEV, per germline (reference sequence). Trimming shortened V by 10 bases and J by 5 bases, and 15 bases separated the two germline ends. The CDR3 DNA sequence: TGTGCCATAAGCCCGTCGGACAACAATGAGCAGTTCTTC. It is translated as CAISPSDNNEQFF.

This chain joins TRBV6-5 and TRBJ2-5, with TRBD2 matching over 8 bases. The CDR3 runs to 15 residues. With 6 bases clipped from V and 5 bases from J, the junction kept 11 bases outside the gene matches. Germline V gives CDR1 MNHEY, CDR2 SVGAGI. In DNA, the CDR3 is TGTGCCAGCAGACCGCAGGGGACTAGAGGCGAGACCCAGTACTTC. Residues: CASRPQGTRGETQYF.

The rearrangement links TRBV7-2 to TRBJ2-7, with 8 bases fitting TRBD1. The V gene's germline CDR1 is SGHTA and CDR2 FQGNSA. There are 14 residues in the CDR3. The V gene end was trimmed by 0 bases and the J gene end by 2 bases; junction bases not matched to a gene: 0. The CDR3 region has the DNA TGTGCCAGCAGCTTAGCGGGACAGGCCTACGAGCAGTACTTC. Translating it yields CASSLAGQAYEQYF.

The V and J genes are TRBV4-1 and TRBJ2-7; a weak D match, TRBD1 (5 bases). Germline loops: CDR1 MGHRA, CDR2 YSYEKL. The CDR3 has 15 amino acids. The ends were cut back, 1 base at V and 2 bases at J, with 12 bases in the middle. The CDR3 coding sequence is TGCGCCAGCAGCCAAGTGCCAGGGATAACCTACGAGCAGTACTTC. Protein sequence: CASSQVPGITYEQYF.

J is TRBJ2-3 and V is TRBV9; no reliable D call. The CDR3 contains 13 residues. Trimming removed 3 bases from V and 2 bases from J, with 7 bases in between. Germline V gene lookup returns CDR1 SGDLS and CDR2 YYNGEE. In DNA form, the CDR3 reads TGTGCCAGCAGCGGGAGAACCACAGATACGCAGTATTTT. Translation: CASSGRTTDTQYF.

This clone was seen once. The rearrangement uses TRBV19 and TRBJ1-4; a weak D match, TRBD1 (6 bases). V was cut by 5 bases and J by 8 bases, with 18 bases left in between. CDR1 is LNHDA and CDR2 is SQIVND in the germline V gene (reference sequence). CDR3 size: 15 residues. CDR3 coding DNA: TGTGCCAGTAGTCCGCGACAGGCGGTTGGAGAAAAACTGTTTTTT. This encodes CASSPRQAVGEKLFF.

The V call is TRBV20-1, the J call TRBJ2-3, with D hard to call. The germline V gene has CDR1 DFQATT and CDR2 SNEGSKA (reference sequence). Trimming stripped 4 bases from V and 2 bases from J, with 4 bases between. The CDR3 length is 11 residues. In DNA, the CDR3 is TGCAGTGCTATGATCACAGATACGCAGTATTTT. It translates to CSAMITDTQYF.

This chain connects TRBV6-5 to TRBJ1-2, with D possibly TRBD1 on 6 matching bases. Trimming shortened V by 6 bases and J by 7 bases, and 15 bases separated the two germline ends. This CDR3 region has 13 residues. The germline V gene encodes CDR1 MNHEY and CDR2 SVGAGI. The CDR3 bases are TGTGCCAGCAGGGACCCGACAGGCTCTGGCTACACCTTC. It is translated as CASRDPTGSGYTF.

This chain links TRBV5-1 with TRBJ2-5, with 11 bases lining up with TRBD2. The CDR3 is made up of 15 amino acids. In germline, CDR1 is SGHRS, CDR2 YFSETQ. Losses at the gene ends were 5 bases for V and 5 bases for J; bases not matched to a gene: 8. The CDR3, as DNA: TGCGCCAGCAGGGTGGCTAGCGGGGGGCAGGAGACCCAGTACTTC. This gives the protein CASRVASGGQETQYF.

This chain links TRBV28 with TRBJ1-3; unclear D gene. Germline CDR1 reads MDHEN; CDR2 reads SYDVKM. The CDR3 spans 16 residues. V dropped 3 bases and J dropped 4 bases, with 16 bases sitting between them. Written as DNA, the CDR3 is TGTGCCAGCAGTTTGGCGGAGGGCGCGCGAGGAAACACCATATATTTT. It translates to CASSLAEGARGNTIYF.

This rearrangement joins TRBV7-2 to TRBJ1-2, with D tentatively TRBD1 (5 bases). Germline V lookup: CDR1 SGHTA, CDR2 FQGNSA. The CDR3 covers 16 residues. V gave up 5 bases and J gave up 2 bases, with 18 bases separating them. This chain's CDR3 is CASSADSTRLNYGYTF. CDR3 nucleotides: TGTGCCAGCAGCGCTGACAGTACCAGGCTAAACTATGGCTACACCTTC.

The V gene is TRBV19, the J gene TRBJ1-1; weak D call: TRBD1 (6 bases). The length of the CDR3 is 13 residues. Trimming removed 6 bases from V and 4 bases from J, with 12 bases in between. Germline CDR1 LNHDA, CDR2 SQIVND (reference sequence). This CDR3 is CASRGGEGTEAFF. CDR3 DNA: TGTGCCAGTAGGGGGGGCGAGGGCACTGAAGCTTTCTTT. The variable domain in full, completed from reference TRBV19 and TRBJ1-1, reads DGGITQSPKYLFRKEGQNVTLSCEQNLNHDAMYWYRQDPGQGLRLIYYSQIVNDFQKGDIAEGYSVSREKKESFPLTVTSAQKNPTAFYLCASRGGEGTEAFFGQGTRLTVV.